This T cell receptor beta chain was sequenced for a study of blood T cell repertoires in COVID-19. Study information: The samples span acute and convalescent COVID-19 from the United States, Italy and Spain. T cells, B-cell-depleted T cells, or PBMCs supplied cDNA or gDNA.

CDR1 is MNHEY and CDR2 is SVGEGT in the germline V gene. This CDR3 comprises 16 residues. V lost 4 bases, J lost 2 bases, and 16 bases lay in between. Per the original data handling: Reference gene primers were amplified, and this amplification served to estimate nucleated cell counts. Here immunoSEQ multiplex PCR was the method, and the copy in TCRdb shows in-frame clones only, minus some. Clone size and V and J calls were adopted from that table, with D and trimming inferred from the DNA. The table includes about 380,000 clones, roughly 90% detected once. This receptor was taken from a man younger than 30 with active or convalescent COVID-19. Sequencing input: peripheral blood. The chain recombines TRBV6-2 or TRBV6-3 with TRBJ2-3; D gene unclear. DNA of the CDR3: TGTGCCAGCAGTTCCATACCTCTGGCGGACACAGATACGCAGTATTTT. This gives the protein CASSSIPLADTDTQYF.